These 14 T cell receptor beta chains came from one sample sequenced in a study of Ad26.COV2.S vaccination and SARS-CoV-2 variants. Using immunoSEQ multiplex PCR, the repertoire was profiled, and TCRdb retains in-frame clones only, with some absent. The table has around 300,000 clones, roughly 90% seen once; the top ten hold around 11%. As to treatment: roughly 20 received Ad26.COV2.S at low or high dose, single or two shots; five or six received placebo; per-sample allocation not given. Samples analyzed were those drawn on day 63 after the first vaccine or placebo injection. This material consisted of peripheral blood, taken in a trial of Ad26.COV2.S vaccine versus placebo. Source of these receptors: a person between 18 and 60 years old who received the Ad26.COV2.S COVID-19 vaccine or a placebo.

The rearrangement links TRBV3-1 (or the pseudogene TRBV3-2) to TRBJ1-2, with D unresolved. CDR1 and CDR2 (germline): LGHDT, YNNKEL (reference sequence). The CDR3 consists of 13 residues. Trimming left V 1 base short and J 7 bases short, with 10 bases between. The CDR3 DNA reads as TGTGCCAGCAGCCAAGTAACGCGGGCTGGCTACACCTTC. It yields the protein CASSQVTRAGYTF.

V usage is TRBV5-4 and J usage is TRBJ2-7; 8 nucleotides match TRBD2. The CDR3 consists of 15 residues. CDR1 is SGHNT, CDR2 YYREEE, per germline (reference sequence). V was clipped by 4 bases and J by 3 bases; unmatched bases: 9. Here the CDR3 reads CASSRSSGRNYEQYF. CDR3 sequence (DNA): TGTGCCAGCAGCCGATCTAGCGGGCGAAACTACGAGCAGTACTTC.

This clone was recorded once. The chain employs TRBV28 and TRBJ2-1; tentatively, D is TRBD1 (6 bases). V gave up 8 bases and J gave up 9 bases, with 17 bases separating them. The CDR3 covers 13 residues. CDR1 and CDR2 (germline): MDHEN, SYDVKM. Here the CDR3 reads CASDRDTRGEQFF. The CDR3 nucleotides read TGTGCCAGCGACCGGGACACCAGGGGTGAGCAGTTCTTC.

The rearrangement links TRBV6-5 to TRBJ2-1; 11 bases are shared with TRBD2. The germline CDR1 and CDR2 sequences are MNHEY and SVGAGI. Trimming cost V 10 bases and J 8 bases; bases outside gene matches: 13. This CDR3 has 15 amino acids. As DNA, the CDR3 is TGTGCCACTTTCAACCCTAGCGGGAGGAGATATGAGCAGTTCTTC. As protein: CATFNPSGRRYEQFF.

The chain carries TRBV5-1 and TRBJ2-1, with TRBD1 matching over 7 bases. V shed 0 bases, J shed 4 bases, and the junction held 4 bases outside the gene matches. From germline, CDR1 is SGHRS and CDR2 YFSETQ. CDR3 size: 15 residues. CDR3 coding DNA: TGCGCCAGCAGCTTGGTAGGGACAGCGTACAATGAGCAGTTCTTC. Its protein is CASSLVGTAYNEQFF.

This clone was observed many times. V usage is TRBV6-4 and J usage is TRBJ2-1; no clear D. The CDR3 is 14 amino acids. Looked up from germline, CDR1 is MRHNA and CDR2 is SNTAGT. Trimming removed 0 bases at V and 8 bases at J, with 11 bases between. CDR3 in amino acids: CASSDSSPGHEQFF. Here the CDR3 DNA reads TGTGCCAGCAGTGACTCGAGCCCCGGGCATGAGCAGTTCTTC.

V and J are TRBV6-4 and TRBJ2-3; TRBD2 is a possible D gene (6 bases). V was pared by 6 bases and J by 5 bases, with 12 bases between. CDR3 length: 13 amino acids. The germline V gene encodes CDR1 MRHNA and CDR2 SNTAGT. CDR3 DNA: TGTGCCAGCAGCGGAGAGGGAGGAGATACGCAGTATTTT. This codes for CASSGEGGDTQYF.

This clone showed up just once. This chain links TRBV29-1 with TRBJ2-7; a possible D gene is TRBD1 (5 bases). This CDR3 region has 14 residues. V lost 1 base and J 0 bases, leaving 10 bases between the germline ends. Germline CDR1 reads SQVTM; CDR2 reads ANQGSEA. The CDR3 reads CSVEGGRSSYEQYF. The CDR3 DNA reads as TGCAGCGTTGAAGGGGGCAGGTCCTCCTACGAGCAGTACTTC.

The chain joins TRBV3-1 (or the pseudogene TRBV3-2) to TRBJ1-1; D is unclear. Trimming removed 7 bases from V and 4 bases from J, with 10 bases in between. The CDR3 loop spans 12 amino acids. Germline values: CDR1 LGHDT, CDR2 YNNKEL (reference sequence). CDR3 protein: CASNRAGTEAFF. The DNA for the CDR3 is TGTGCCAGCAATAGGGCCGGCACTGAAGCTTTCTTT.

The DNA for the CDR3 is TGTGCCAGCAGCTTAGGTTCCCTCGTACAGGGTCACGAGCAGTACTTC. Translated, it gives CASSLGSLVQGHEQYF. The chain links TRBV7-2 to TRBJ2-7; TRBD1 might be the D (6 bases). CDR3 length: 16 residues. Germline CDR1 and CDR2: SGHTA and FQGNSA. Trimming pared 1 base from V and 5 bases from J, leaving 18 bases between.

This clone was picked up one time. The rearrangement uses TRBV11-2 and TRBJ1-3; TRBD1 might be the D (5 bases). The CDR3 consists of 16 residues. Germline V lookup: CDR1 SGHAT, CDR2 FQNNGV. Between the trimmed V and J ends, which lost 3 bases and 2 bases, there was a span of 14 bases. The CDR3 sequence: CASSFNTGGTGNTIYF. In nucleotides, the CDR3 is TGTGCCAGCAGCTTTAACACGGGGGGGACTGGAAACACCATATATTTT.

This chain's CDR3 is CASSSVDPDSPLHF. CDR3 DNA sequence: TGTGCCAGTTCCTCCGTGGACCCGGATTCACCCCTCCACTTT. The rearrangement links TRBV19 to TRBJ1-6; D not certain. Germline V gives CDR1 LNHDA, CDR2 SQIVND (reference sequence). The CDR3 sequence is 14 residues long. V lost 8 bases to trimming and J lost 8 bases, with 16 bases between them.

The genes are TRBV7-2 and TRBJ2-3; 7 nucleotides match TRBD1. The CDR3 runs to 20 residues. Germline values: CDR1 SGHTA, CDR2 FQGNSA. The V segment lost 0 bases and the J segment 1 base; nucleotides outside the gene matches: 16. The CDR3 loop is CASSLARNRGWRVGTDTQYF. The CDR3 nucleotides read TGTGCCAGCAGCTTAGCGCGTAACAGGGGATGGCGAGTGGGCACAGATACGCAGTATTTT.

The CDR3 protein is CAISEPRYNEQFF. In DNA form, the CDR3 reads TGTGCCATCAGTGAGCCGAGATACAATGAGCAGTTCTTC. This chain links TRBV10-3 with TRBJ2-1, with D uncertain. CDR1 ENHRY and CDR2 SYGVKD come from the germline V gene. With 2 bases removed from V and 4 bases from J, the gap between germline ends came to 6 bases. There are 13 residues in the CDR3.